This entry describes one TCR beta chain. The junction does not match germline at one end; this may be a read error. It was with 60 Vbeta and 13 Jbeta primers that the PCR ran. Per the authors' pipeline: Later work found 65 million to 100 million unique TCR beta chains, with approximately 12 million shared. Sequencing was performed with immunoSEQ multiplex PCR; in TCRdb, only in-frame clones are kept and a portion is missing. V, J and clone size derive from that table, while D and trimming were established from the DNA sequence. This sample carries over 150,000 clones, roughly 75% of them seen once, and the ten largest clones take 4% to 5%. This specimen comes from a study of cytomegalovirus exposure and HLA in healthy donors. Germline CDR1 and CDR2: ENHRY and SYGVKD. The CDR3 extends over 14 amino acids.

This receptor was taken from a man under 40 in good health and CMV-seropositive. The source material was PBMCs. The chain employs TRBV10-3 and TRBJ2-2; a possible D gene is TRBD1 (6 bases). Written as DNA, the CDR3 is TGTGCCATCGGTGACAGGCCGAACACCGGGGAGCTGTTTTTT. Its translation: CAIGDRPNTGELFF.